This entry features one T cell receptor (beta chain) sequence. The assay was immunoSEQ multiplex PCR, and TCRdb's table has in-frame clones only and misses some. Among some 81,000 clones, 80% to 95% were seen once, and the ten largest hold approximately 10%. This sample was taken from a study of T cell responses to AZD1222 COVID-19 vaccine. The CDR3 contains 14 residues. The V gene lost 2 bases and the J gene lost 5 bases, with 12 bases spanning the gap. CDR1 and CDR2 (germline): MNHEY, SMNVEV (reference sequence). The V call is TRBV27, the J call TRBJ1-1; no definite D call. This sequence originates from an adult who received the AZD1222 COVID-19 vaccine. The sample was peripheral blood, taken 28 days after the second AZD1222 dose. The CDR3 DNA reads as TGTGCCAGCAGTTTACGGCCCCTGGGGACTGAAGCTTTCTTT. Translating gives CASSLRPLGTEAFF.